These 15 T cell receptor beta chains were sequenced from one sample in a study of shared clonotypes between healthy human individuals. TCRdb's copy holds only in-frame clones and misses some; the assay was immunoSEQ multiplex PCR. Of about 1.1 million clones in the sample, 60% to 80% are singletons; the top ten hold approximately 0.95%. Sequenced input: memory CD4+ T cells from PBMCs. Subset reported: CD45RA-negative fraction. The receptor source for this set is a man between 18 and 35 years old in good health. Some clones in this sample may be carry-over from other donors' samples.

The chain has TRBV7-2 and TRBJ2-1, with a weak D call TRBD2 (6 bases). The CDR3 extends over 15 amino acids. Germline V gives CDR1 SGHTA, CDR2 FQGNSA. Deletions cut 5 bases from V and 7 bases from J, with 18 bases between. CDR3 coding DNA: TGTGCCAGCAGCCCCCCCCCGCCAGGGAGGAATGAGCAGTTCTTC. This gives the protein CASSPPPPGRNEQFF.

This chain uses TRBV6-1 with TRBJ1-5; D unclear. Trimming stripped 2 bases from V and 6 bases from J, with 14 bases between. The CDR3 extends over 15 amino acids. Looked up from germline, CDR1 is MNHNS and CDR2 is SASEGT. The CDR3 sequence is CASSERFGPGQPQHF. CDR3 nucleotides: TGTGCCAGCAGTGAACGCTTCGGCCCTGGTCAGCCCCAGCATTTT.

This clone has a single count. This chain joins TRBV5-4 and TRBJ2-1, with TRBD1 matching over 7 bases. CDR1 SGHNT and CDR2 YYREEE come from the germline V gene (reference sequence). The CDR3 is 19 amino acids. With V trimmed by 7 bases and J by 0 bases, 19 bases remained unmatched. The CDR3 region has the DNA TGTGCCAGCTGCGGACCCACAGGGGCAAGCATAAGCTCCTACAATGAGCAGTTCTTC. Encoded protein: CASCGPTGASISSYNEQFF.

The J gene is TRBJ2-1, the V gene TRBV7-2; no definite D call. This CDR3 contains 11 residues. V lost 5 bases and J 6 bases, leaving 5 bases between the germline ends. Germline V gives CDR1 SGHTA, CDR2 FQGNSA. In DNA, the CDR3 is TGTGCCAGCAGCCATCTCAATGAGCAGTTCTTC. Its translation is CASSHLNEQFF. Variable domain in full (rest from reference TRBV7-2 and TRBJ2-1): GAGVSQSPSNKVTEKGKDVELRCDPISGHTALYWYRQSLGQGLEFLIYFQGNSAPDKSGLPSDRFSAERTGGSVSTLTIQRTQQEDSAVYLCASSHLNEQFFGPGTRLTVL.

The V gene is TRBV30, the J gene TRBJ1-2; D is undetermined. The germline V and J ends were trimmed by 4 bases and 8 bases, with 14 bases remaining between them. From germline, CDR1 is GTSNPN and CDR2 SVGIG (reference sequence). The CDR3 is made up of 12 amino acids. The CDR3 region is CAWNLEGRGYTF. In DNA, the CDR3 is TGTGCCTGGAACCTCGAAGGGCGCGGCTACACCTTC. Variable domain in full (rest from reference TRBV30 and TRBJ1-2): SQTIHQWPATLVQPVGSPLSLECTVEGTSNPNLYWYRQAAGRGLQLLFYSVGIGQISSEVPQNLSASRPQDRQFILSSKKLLLSDSGFYLCAWNLEGRGYTFGSGTRLTVV.

This clone showed up just once. The chain has TRBV30 and TRBJ2-7, with TRBD1 as a possible D gene (6 bases). Trimming removed 4 bases at V and 2 bases at J, with 24 bases between. The CDR3 length is 17 residues. The germline V gene encodes CDR1 GTSNPN and CDR2 SVGIG (reference sequence). The CDR3 nucleotides are TGTGCCTGGATTCCCTCAGACGGGACACGCAAGACCTACGAGCAGTACTTC. Protein sequence: CAWIPSDGTRKTYEQYF.

This clone appeared a few times. The chain employs TRBV27 and TRBJ1-1; maybe TRBD1 (5 bases). The V and J ends lost 3 bases and 1 base respectively, with 18 bases between them. The germline CDR1 and CDR2 sequences are MNHEY and SMNVEV (reference sequence). The CDR3 has 17 residues. The CDR3 reads CASSFVWRGQPNTEAFF. In DNA form, the CDR3 reads TGTGCCAGCAGTTTTGTGTGGCGGGGCCAACCGAACACTGAAGCTTTCTTT.

This clone was counted a single time. The gene calls are TRBV7-3 and TRBJ2-3; D ambiguous. The V and J ends lost 1 base and 0 bases respectively, with 23 bases between them. This CDR3 comprises 20 residues. Germline V gene data show CDR1 as SGHTA and CDR2 as FQGTGA. The CDR3 DNA sequence: TGTGCCAGCAGCTTAAAACCAAGAATTGTGGGATTAGGTAGCACAGATACGCAGTATTTT. This translates into CASSLKPRIVGLGSTDTQYF.

The chain couples TRBV9 to TRBJ2-1; 7 nucleotides agree with TRBD1. The CDR3 length is 15 residues. The ends lost 2 bases at V and 5 bases at J; junction bases unmatched: 7. Germline-derived CDR1 and CDR2 are SGDLS and YYNGEE. The CDR3 bases are TGTGCCAGCAGCGTGCTACAGGGGATGGACAATGAGCAGTTCTTC. Translated, it gives CASSVLQGMDNEQFF.

The rearrangement links TRBV7-9 to TRBJ2-1; 9 bases are shared with TRBD2. The germline gives CDR1 SEHNR, CDR2 FQNEAQ (reference sequence). Germline trimming cut 0 bases from V and 9 bases from J; bases unmatched to any gene: 3. This CDR3 comprises 14 residues. The CDR3 sequence is CASSLAAGGPEQFF. The CDR3 coding sequence is TGTGCCAGCAGCTTAGCGGCGGGAGGGCCTGAGCAGTTCTTC. The full variable domain, completed using reference TRBV7-9 and TRBJ2-1, is DTGVSQNPRHKITKRGQNVTFRCDPISEHNRLYWYRQTLGQGPEFLTYFQNEAQLEKSRLLSDRFSAERPKGSFSTLEIQRTEQGDSAMYLCASSLAAGGPEQFFGPGTRLTVL.

This chain links TRBV7-3 with TRBJ2-2; weak D call: TRBD2 (5 bases). The CDR3 is made up of 13 amino acids. Trimming pared 4 bases from V and 3 bases from J, leaving 6 bases between. Germline lookup yields CDR1 SGHTA and CDR2 FQGTGA. In nucleotides, the CDR3 is TGTGCCAGCAGCTCTAGCCACACCGGGGAGCTGTTTTTT. Translated: CASSSSHTGELFF.

V gene TRBV4-1 combines with J gene TRBJ2-7, with TRBD1 matching over 9 bases. This CDR3 contains 16 residues. Trimming cost V 4 bases and J 0 bases; bases outside gene matches: 7. Germline CDR1 reads MGHRA; CDR2 reads YSYEKL. In DNA, the CDR3 is TGCGCCAGCAGCCGAACCGGGACAGGGAGCTCCTACGAGCAGTACTTC. Translating it yields CASSRTGTGSSYEQYF.

This clone was seen repeatedly, ten times or more. The genes are TRBV25-1 and TRBJ1-6; 10 bases are shared with TRBD1. CDR1 MGHDK and CDR2 SYGVNS come from the germline V gene. The CDR3 has 18 amino acids. With V trimmed by 4 bases and J by 1 base, 7 bases remained unmatched. CDR3 region: CASSGDRGLGSYNSPLHF. For the CDR3, the DNA is TGTGCCAGCAGTGGCGACAGGGGGCTTGGGTCCTATAATTCACCCCTCCACTTT.

J is TRBJ2-1 and V is TRBV7-9; D not resolved. CDR3 length equals 16 residues. V shed 2 bases and J shed 8 bases, with 19 bases lying between them. Germline V gene sequence: CDR1 SEHNR, CDR2 FQNEAQ (reference sequence). The CDR3 sequence: CASSLTSGLPGYEQFF. The CDR3, as DNA: TGTGCCAGCAGCTTAACCTCGGGCCTTCCCGGCTATGAGCAGTTCTTC.

This chain connects TRBV7-9 to TRBJ2-1; D is unclear. In germline, CDR1 is SEHNR, CDR2 FQNEAQ (reference sequence). The CDR3 has 17 residues. V gave up 6 bases and J gave up 5 bases, with 23 bases separating them. The CDR3 spells CASRRNRGEDLHNEQFF. The CDR3 DNA follows: TGTGCCAGCAGGCGCAACAGAGGCGAGGACCTACACAATGAGCAGTTCTTC.